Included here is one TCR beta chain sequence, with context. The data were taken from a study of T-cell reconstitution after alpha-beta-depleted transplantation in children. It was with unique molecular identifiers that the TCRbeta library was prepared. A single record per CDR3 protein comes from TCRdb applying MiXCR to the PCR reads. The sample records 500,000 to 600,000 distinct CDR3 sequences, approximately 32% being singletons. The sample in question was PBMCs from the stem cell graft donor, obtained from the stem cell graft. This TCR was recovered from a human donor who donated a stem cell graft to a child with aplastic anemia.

The CDR3 sequence: CASSRGLREVGTEAFF. The CDR3 region has the DNA TGTGCCAGCAGCCGCGGGTTAAGGGAGGTGGGCACTGAAGCTTTCTTT. The rearrangement joins TRBV6-2 or TRBV6-3 to TRBJ1-1, with unresolved D. Germline-derived CDR1 and CDR2 are MNHEY and SVGEGT. Trimming stripped 6 bases from V and 4 bases from J, with 21 bases between. This CDR3 is built from 16 residues.